This is a list of T cell receptor beta chains from one sample in a study of PD-L1 blockade in urothelial cancer. Repertoires were generated with immunoSEQ multiplex PCR, while TCRdb's copy carries only in-frame clones and drops some. The repertoire holds about 120,000 clones, 91% seen once, with less than 4.5% in the top ten. The source material was PBMCs, sampled around atezolizumab (anti-PD-L1) treatment. These receptors all come from a man in his 60s with urothelial cancer. The conserved cysteine and the conserved F or W are not part of the CDR3 here.

CDR3aa | j_gene | v_gene | len
ASSRPGQGYEQY | TRBJ2-7 | TRBV7-2 | 12
ASSQDLRDTQY | TRBJ2-3 | TRBV14 | 11
ASSVYRGPTEAF | TRBJ1-1 | TRBV14 | 12
ASSESTGGVNEQF | TRBJ2-1 | TRBV25-1 | 13
ASSLWLAGSTDTQY | TRBJ2-3 | TRBV5-5 | 14
ASSQTVNTEAF | TRBJ1-1 | TRBV18 | 11
ASSPIQGSYEQY | TRBJ2-7 | TRBV5-5 | 12
ASSFLGQETQY | TRBJ2-5 | TRBV7-2 | 11
ASSWTGYGYT | TRBJ1-2 | TRBV28 | 10
AWSVPQDGYT | TRBJ1-2 | TRBV30 | 10
AWTVGGGYGTGELF | TRBJ2-2 | TRBV30 | 14
ASSPGQDNYGYT | TRBJ1-2 | TRBV7-8 | 12
ASSPSNKGQGIAEAF | TRBJ1-1 | TRBV5-1 | 15
ASSYRGTGNTIY | TRBJ1-3 | TRBV6-5 | 12
ASRVQGVDVGELF | TRBJ2-2 | TRBV27 | 13
ASSPLSGAFTDTQY | TRBJ2-3 | TRBV7-2 | 14
ASSLGRDSLAKNIQY | TRBJ2-4 | TRBV7-9 | 15
ASSSLGSPDTQY | TRBJ2-3 | TRBV28 | 12
ASSPPGQIANYGYT | TRBJ1-2 | TRBV18 | 14
ASSTRGLAGDTQY | TRBJ2-3 | TRBV7-2 | 13
ASTTQGRETQY | TRBJ2-5 | TRBV5-1 | 11
ASSQERLRGTDTQY | TRBJ2-3 | TRBV14 | 14
ASSLPGQYYEQY | TRBJ2-7 | TRBV28 | 12
ASSPPGGEWYNEQF | TRBJ2-1 | TRBV18 | 14
ASSQRDRTRQDQPQH | TRBJ1-5 | TRBV23-1 | 15
ASSPNNNQPQH | TRBJ1-5 | TRBV6-5 | 11
ATSSSSGRQGNTEAF | TRBJ1-1 | TRBV15 | 15
ASSRQTSMNTEAF | TRBJ1-1 | TRBV5-4 | 13
ASSDTSNQPQH | TRBJ1-5 | TRBV6-5 | 11
ARSLTTDKNTDTQY | TRBJ2-3 | TRBV5-3 | 14
ATQTSGSSHEQF | TRBJ2-1 | TRBV10-3 | 12
ASSVGRETTGELF | TRBJ2-2 | TRBV9 | 13
ASSSGYGYT | TRBJ1-2 | TRBV7-3 | 9
ASSSSAGGNTEAF | TRBJ1-1 | TRBV7-2 | 13
ASSIIGANVLT | TRBJ2-6 | TRBV28 | 11
ASSLGGIAKNIQY | TRBJ2-4 | TRBV7-2 | 13
ATRRGTGASPLH | TRBJ1-6 | TRBV5-6 | 12
SAKHYEQY | TRBJ2-7 | TRBV20-1 | 8
ASSTGTPGNEQF | TRBJ2-1 | TRBV5-1 | 12
ASSVARSTDTQY | TRBJ2-3 | TRBV9 | 12
ASRPVSPTGYNEQF | TRBJ2-1 | TRBV7-9 | 14
ASSVQGVETQY | TRBJ2-5 | TRBV9 | 11
ASSPRGEGYT | TRBJ1-2 | TRBV18 | 10
AIRRDRGTGNTIY | TRBJ1-3 | TRBV10-3 | 13
ASTLRVDRDRAYEQY | TRBJ2-7 | TRBV27 | 15
ASSLAPGQGLYEQY | TRBJ2-7 | TRBV7-2 | 14
STAQGGTQY | TRBJ2-3 | TRBV29-1 | 9
ASRNRPGQGASGYGYT | TRBJ1-2 | TRBV27 | 16
ASSLDQVSYEQY | TRBJ2-7 | TRBV7-2 | 12
ASSGPGGGYKSEQF | TRBJ2-1 | TRBV6-1 | 14
ASSPPGASQPQH | TRBJ1-5 | TRBV6-6 | 12
ASSLESNLFADTQY | TRBJ2-3 | TRBV5-4 | 14
ASRTGGGPARAF | TRBJ1-1 | TRBV19 | 12
ASSPGGPGANVLT | TRBJ2-6 | TRBV5-1 | 13
ASSSGGITYEQY | TRBJ2-7 | TRBV5-1 | 12